This T cell receptor beta chain was found in a study of T cell responses to AZD1222 COVID-19 vaccine. Study overall: Samples with a second dose at about 4 or about 12 weeks were pooled together. Findings of the study overall: CD4 TCRs covered the whole spike, strongest at regions 160-218 and 743-854. The study identified only 6 or 7 AZD1222 recipients as seropositive at baseline.

Clones were read by immunoSEQ multiplex PCR, and TCRdb kept only the in-frame ones, dropping some. The sample holds 200,000 or so clones, roughly 92% seen once. Remarks on this clone: Its antigen remains unknown.

Germline loops: CDR1 MNHNY, CDR2 SVGAGI (reference sequence). V lost 0 bases, J lost 4 bases, and 10 bases lay in between. There are 16 residues in the CDR3. Sequenced material: peripheral blood, taken on day 0 of AZD1222 vaccination. This TCR came from an adult in good health. V usage is TRBV6-6 and J usage is TRBJ2-6; D ambiguous. The CDR3 sequence is CASSYSRSSGANVLTF. CDR3 sequence (DNA): TGTGCCAGCAGTTACTCGAGGTCATCCGGGGCCAACGTCCTGACTTTC.